The text below deals with one T cell receptor beta chain. This sample was taken from a study of T cells after yellow fever vaccination. TCRdb recomputed calls from the 5' RACE reads with MiXCR, one row per CDR3 protein. Of 500,000 to 650,000 distinct CDR3 sequences in the sample, approximately 12% were seen once. The receptor comes from a man between 25 and 39 years old who received the YFV17D yellow fever vaccine. The material sequenced was PBMCs, taken on the day of the yellow fever booster vaccination.

CDR3 nucleotide sequence: TGTGCCAGCAGCGTAGAGGGCAGCACAGATACGCAGTATTTT. Translated, it gives CASSVEGSTDTQYF. The rearrangement uses TRBV9 and TRBJ2-3; D not certain. The CDR3 has 14 residues. V was shortened by 0 bases and J by 0 bases, with 5 bases between the two germline ends. Germline V gene sequence: CDR1 SGDLS, CDR2 YYNGEE.